This TCR beta chain is from a study of T cell responses to AZD1222 COVID-19 vaccine. Only in-frame clones appear in the TCRdb table, and some are missing; sequencing was by immunoSEQ multiplex PCR. The repertoire holds some 130,000 clones, 70% to 90% seen once, with approximately 1.6% in the top ten. Points on this clone: The antigen is unknown.

General study points: Donors were mostly white British, more females; clonal diversity possibly underestimated. Targeting of unmutated variant regions was reportedly seen in nearly half of spike-specific TCRs. All repertoire sampling was performed exclusively after the peak T cell response. Elevations in Spike-specific TCR breadth and depth followed administration of two AZD1222 doses.

V lost 4 bases to trimming and J lost 3 bases; unmatched junction nucleotides: 9. The germline CDR1 and CDR2 sequences are SGHDT and YYEEEE. CDR3 length: 15 amino acids. The gene calls are TRBV5-6 and TRBJ2-7; 8 bases line up with TRBD2. The sample was peripheral blood, taken on day 0 of AZD1222 vaccination. This TCR came from an adult in good health. The DNA of the CDR3 is TGTGCCAGCAGCCTACTAGCGGAAACCGTCTACGAGCAGTACTTC. It encodes CASSLLAETVYEQYF.